This T cell receptor beta chain is from a study of monozygotic twins with inflammatory bowel disease. Across eight separate reactions for each sample, cDNA was made. TCRdb derives one entry per CDR3 protein from the 5' RACE reads, leaving out DNA. The specimen's table records 200,000 to 250,000 distinct CDR3 sequences. CDR3 size: 14 residues. Germline V gives CDR1 SGHRS, CDR2 YFSETQ. This clonotype was obtained from a human donor with ulcerative colitis or Crohn's disease, or a healthy co-twin of an affected twin (not recorded which). Source material: blood. The chain uses TRBV5-1 and TRBJ2-5; TCRdb's D call, TRBD2, is unchecked because there is no DNA. This CDR3 is CASSLSGWAETQYF.